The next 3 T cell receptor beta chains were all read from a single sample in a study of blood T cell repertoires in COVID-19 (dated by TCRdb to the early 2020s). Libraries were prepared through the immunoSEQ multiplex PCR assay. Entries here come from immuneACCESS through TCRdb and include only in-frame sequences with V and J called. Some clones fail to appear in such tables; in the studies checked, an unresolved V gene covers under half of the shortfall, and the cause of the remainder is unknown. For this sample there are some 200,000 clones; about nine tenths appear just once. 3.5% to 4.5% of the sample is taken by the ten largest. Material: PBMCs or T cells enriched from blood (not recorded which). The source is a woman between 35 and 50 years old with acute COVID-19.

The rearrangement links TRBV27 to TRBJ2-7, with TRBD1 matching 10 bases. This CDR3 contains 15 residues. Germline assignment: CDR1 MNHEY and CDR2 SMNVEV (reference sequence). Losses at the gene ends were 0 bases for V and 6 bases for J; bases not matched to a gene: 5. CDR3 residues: CASSLSGQGKVEQYF. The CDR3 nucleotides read TGTGCCAGCAGTTTATCGGGACAGGGGAAGGTCGAGCAGTACTTC.

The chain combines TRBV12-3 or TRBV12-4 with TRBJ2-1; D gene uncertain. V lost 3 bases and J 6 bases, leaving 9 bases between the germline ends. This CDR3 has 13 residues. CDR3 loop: CASSFDISNEQFF. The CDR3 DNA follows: TGTGCCAGCAGTTTTGACATTTCCAATGAGCAGTTCTTC.

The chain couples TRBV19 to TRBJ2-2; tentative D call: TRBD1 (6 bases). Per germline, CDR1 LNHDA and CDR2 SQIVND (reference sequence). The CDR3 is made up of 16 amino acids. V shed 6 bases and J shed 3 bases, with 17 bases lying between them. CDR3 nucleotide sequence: TGTGCCAGTAGCGCATTAGGGGGATCGTACACCGGGGAGCTGTTTTTT. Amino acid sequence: CASSALGGSYTGELFF.